What follows are 22 T cell receptor beta chains derived from one specimen sequenced in a study of blood T cell repertoires in COVID-19. TCRdb's table, derived via immunoSEQ multiplex PCR, lists solely in-frame clones and lacks some. In the table there are over 85,000 clones, roughly three quarters of which are singletons. The source material was peripheral blood. The source is a human donor in a cohort sampled during active COVID-19.

J is TRBJ2-6 and V is TRBV4-3; D might be TRBD2 (6 bases). The CDR3 consists of 17 residues. The germline V gene encodes CDR1 LGHNA and CDR2 YSLEER. V gave up 4 bases and J gave up 4 bases, with 17 bases separating them. The CDR3: CASSPTLAGTGANVLTF. The CDR3 region has the DNA TGCGCCAGCAGCCCAACACTAGCAGGTACCGGGGCCAACGTCCTGACTTTC.

The genes are TRBV6-6 and TRBJ2-4, with D perhaps TRBD2 (5 bases). The V end was cut by 5 bases, the J end by 3 bases, with 17 bases between. Germline loops: CDR1 MNHNY, CDR2 SVGAGI (reference sequence). CDR3 length: 16 amino acids. The CDR3 DNA reads as TGTGCCAGCAGTCGAGAGGGATTTGAGAGCAAAAACATTCAGTACTTC. It codes for CASSREGFESKNIQYF.

This clone was observed at least ten times. The gene calls are TRBV4-3 and TRBJ2-1; 11 bases line up with TRBD2. This CDR3 has 18 residues. The V gene's germline CDR1 is LGHNA and CDR2 YSLEER. Trimming at V came to 4 bases and at J to 3 bases, leaving 11 bases not matched to a gene. CDR3 nucleotide sequence: TGCGCCAGCAGCCCCACTAGTGAGACTAGCGGGGACTACAATGAGCAGTTCTTC. Its protein is CASSPTSETSGDYNEQFF.

The rearrangement links TRBV7-8 to TRBJ2-7, with 9 bases lining up with TRBD2. CDR1 and CDR2 (germline): SGHVS, FQNEAQ. The CDR3 is 18 amino acids. V gave up 4 bases and J gave up 2 bases; unmatched junction bases: 15. CDR3 sequence reads: CASSSPIAGERGAYEQYF. For the CDR3, the DNA is TGTGCCAGCAGCTCCCCGATAGCGGGAGAAAGAGGTGCCTACGAGCAGTACTTC.

The genes are TRBV18 and TRBJ2-5; 7 positions agree with TRBD2. The junction had 5 bases not matched to a gene; V was cut back by 5 bases and J by 2 bases. CDR1 is KGHSH, CDR2 LQKENI, per germline. The CDR3 has 14 amino acids. The CDR3 region is CASSKAGEQETQYF. Written as DNA, the CDR3 is TGTGCCAGCTCAAAGGCGGGAGAACAAGAGACCCAGTACTTC.

The rearrangement joins TRBV4-3 to TRBJ1-1; the match to TRBD1 covers 9 bases. This CDR3 contains 18 residues. V trimming: 0 bases; J trimming: 0 bases; junction bases outside the gene matches: 8. Germline CDR1 reads LGHNA; CDR2 reads YSLEER. The CDR3 sequence: CASSQDHRGRGVNTEAFF. CDR3 DNA: TGCGCCAGCAGCCAAGATCACAGGGGGCGGGGAGTGAACACTGAAGCTTTCTTT.

This clone was seen only a few times. The genes are TRBV5-1 and TRBJ2-7; TRBD2 agrees at 11 bases. The CDR3 consists of 15 residues. Germline values: CDR1 SGHRS, CDR2 YFSETQ. Germline trimming cut 4 bases from V and 0 bases from J; bases unmatched to any gene: 3. The DNA for the CDR3 is TGCGCCAGCAGCACCGGGACTAGCGGCTCCTACGAGCAGTACTTC. Translation: CASSTGTSGSYEQYF.

CDR3 sequence reads: CASRERQGWDSPLHF. Here the CDR3 DNA reads TGCGCCAGCAGAGAACGACAGGGTTGGGATTCACCCCTCCACTTT. This chain joins TRBV5-1 and TRBJ1-6; 7 bases align to TRBD1. The CDR3 consists of 15 residues. V dropped 5 bases and J dropped 8; count of bases not matched to a gene: 10. Germline CDR1 and CDR2: SGHRS and YFSETQ.

The chain links TRBV3-1 (or the pseudogene TRBV3-2) to TRBJ2-7; tentative D call: TRBD2 (6 bases). The CDR3 spans 15 residues. Per the germline V gene, CDR1 is LGHDT and CDR2 is YNNKEL (reference sequence). Trimming shortened V by 3 bases and J by 3 bases, and 15 bases separated the two germline ends. CDR3 in amino acids: CASSQGWGEGYEQYF. CDR3 in DNA: TGTGCCAGCAGCCAGGGGTGGGGGGAAGGCTACGAGCAGTACTTC.

J is TRBJ1-4 and V is TRBV2, with D maybe TRBD1 (6 bases). Per germline, CDR1 SNHLY and CDR2 FYNNEI. The CDR3 loop spans 15 amino acids. Trimming removed 2 bases at V and 8 bases at J, with 15 bases between. This chain's CDR3 is CASSETGSVEEKLFF. The CDR3 DNA reads as TGTGCCAGCAGTGAAACAGGGAGCGTGGAGGAAAAACTGTTTTTT.

The chain links TRBV9 to TRBJ2-7; D perhaps matches TRBD2 (6 bases). From germline, CDR1 is SGDLS and CDR2 YYNGEE. This CDR3 is built from 14 residues. The V end lost 4 bases, the J end lost 5 bases, and 16 bases lay between the germline ends. The CDR3 nucleotides are TGTGCCAGCAGCAAAGGGGAGGTGGACCACGAGCAGTACTTC. It translates to CASSKGEVDHEQYF. The whole variable domain, filled in from reference TRBV9 and TRBJ2-7, reads DSGVTQTPKHLITATGQRVTLRCSPRSGDLSVYWYQQSLDQGLQFLIQYYNGEERAKGNILERFSAQQFPDLHSELNLSSLELGDSALYFCASSKGEVDHEQYFGPGTRLTVT.

The V gene is TRBV28, the J gene TRBJ2-1; D gene unclear. The CDR3 is 15 residues long. Per the germline V gene, CDR1 is MDHEN and CDR2 is SYDVKM. The V end was cut by 5 bases, the J end by 5 bases, with 16 bases between. The CDR3: CASSPHSFGDNEQFF. The CDR3 coding sequence is TGTGCCAGCAGTCCCCATTCTTTCGGAGACAATGAGCAGTTCTTC.

The sample holds a few counts of this clone. The chain uses TRBV4-2 and TRBJ1-2; D remains unclear. Germline V lookup: CDR1 LGHNA, CDR2 YNFKEQ. The V and J ends lost 0 bases and 4 bases respectively, with 9 bases between them. This CDR3 has 14 residues. The CDR3 nucleotides are TGTGCCAGCAGCCAAGATCTTGGGCCCTATGGCTACACCTTC. As protein: CASSQDLGPYGYTF.

The rearrangement joins TRBV18 to TRBJ1-6; 7 nucleotides agree with TRBD1. V was clipped by 3 bases and J by 16 bases; unmatched bases: 12. This CDR3 region has 14 residues. Germline assignment: CDR1 KGHSH and CDR2 LQKENI. The CDR3 is CASSPGTVAGRLHF. The CDR3 DNA is TGTGCCAGCTCACCGGGGACAGTGGCTGGGCGGCTCCACTTT.

The chain links TRBV7-9 to TRBJ2-3; perhaps TRBD2 as D (6 bases). The CDR3 length is 13 residues. Germline values: CDR1 SEHNR, CDR2 FQNEAQ (reference sequence). Trimming took off 9 bases at V and 7 bases at J, with 17 bases between the two ends. CDR3 coding DNA: TGTGCCAGTGAGGGCCTAGCGCGAAATACGCAGTATTTT. Amino acids: CASEGLARNTQYF.

A note on this clone: This sample includes further DNA sequences coding for the same CDR3. The V call is TRBV24-1, the J call TRBJ2-5, with TRBD1 matching 10 bases. The J segment lost 2 bases and the V segment lost 4 bases, leaving 6 bases of the junction unmatched. The CDR3 is 16 amino acids. In germline, CDR1 is KGHDR, CDR2 SFDVKD. The CDR3 here is CATSDSRTGGQETQYF. The CDR3 DNA reads TGTGCCACCAGTGACTCCCGGACAGGGGGACAAGAGACCCAGTACTTC.

This clone was detected only a few times. The CDR3 sequence is CASSLVRDETQYF. CDR3 DNA sequence: TGTGCCAGCAGCTTAGTCAGGGATGAGACCCAGTACTTC. The chain links TRBV7-2 to TRBJ2-5; D is possibly TRBD1 (5 bases). V dropped 1 base and J dropped 5 bases, with 8 bases sitting between them. Germline V CDR1 and CDR2: SGHTA, FQGNSA. The CDR3 totals 13 residues.

The V gene is TRBV9, the J gene TRBJ2-2, with 8 bases lining up with TRBD1. Germline V CDR1 and CDR2: SGDLS, YYNGEE. The CDR3 totals 17 residues. J lost 5 bases, V lost 0 bases, and 9 bases had no gene match. Here the CDR3 reads CASSVDADRVLTGELFF. CDR3 DNA sequence: TGTGCCAGCAGCGTAGACGCGGACAGGGTATTGACCGGGGAGCTGTTTTTT.

The V gene is TRBV5-1, the J gene TRBJ2-1; no firm D call. V lost 0 bases to trimming and J lost 3 bases, with 10 bases between them. This CDR3 comprises 15 residues. Germline lookup yields CDR1 SGHRS and CDR2 YFSETQ. CDR3 loop: CASSLVAAFYNEQFF. The CDR3 DNA is TGCGCCAGCAGCTTGGTGGCGGCCTTCTACAATGAGCAGTTCTTC.

The gene calls are TRBV6-1 and TRBJ1-1; no clear D gene. There are 14 residues in the CDR3. Trimming stripped 3 bases from V and 6 bases from J, with 14 bases between. Germline V gene data show CDR1 as MNHNS and CDR2 as SASEGT. The CDR3 loop is CASSDGPAGAEAFF. The DNA for the CDR3 is TGTGCCAGCAGTGATGGGCCCGCCGGCGCTGAAGCTTTCTTT.

This chain joins TRBV29-1 and TRBJ2-4; perhaps TRBD1 as D (5 bases). CDR3 length: 16 residues. V was pared by 4 bases and J by 0 bases, with 16 bases between. Germline lookup yields CDR1 SQVTM and CDR2 ANQGSEA. The CDR3, as DNA: TGCAGCGTTGGGGGCCGGCCAGACCAAGCCAAAAACATTCAGTACTTC. This encodes CSVGGRPDQAKNIQYF.

This chain connects TRBV11-2 to TRBJ1-1; D is undetermined. This CDR3 comprises 14 residues. Trimming shortened V by 4 bases and J by 10 bases, and 19 bases separated the two germline ends. Germline CDR1 and CDR2: SGHAT and FQNNGV. The CDR3 spells CASSSTAGPLGAFF. CDR3 in DNA: TGTGCCAGCAGCTCCACCGCTGGCCCCCTAGGAGCTTTCTTT.